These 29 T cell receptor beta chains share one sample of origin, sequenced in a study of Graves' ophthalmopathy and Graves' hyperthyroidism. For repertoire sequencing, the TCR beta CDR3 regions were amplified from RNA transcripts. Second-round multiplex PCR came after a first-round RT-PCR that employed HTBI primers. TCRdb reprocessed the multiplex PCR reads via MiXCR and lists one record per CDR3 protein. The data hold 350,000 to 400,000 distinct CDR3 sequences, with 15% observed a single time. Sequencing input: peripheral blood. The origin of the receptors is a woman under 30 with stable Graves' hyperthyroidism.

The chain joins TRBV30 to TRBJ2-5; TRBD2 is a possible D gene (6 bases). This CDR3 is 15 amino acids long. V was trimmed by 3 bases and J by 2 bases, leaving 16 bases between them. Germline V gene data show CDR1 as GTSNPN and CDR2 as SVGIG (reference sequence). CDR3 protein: CAWSASWRGQETQYF. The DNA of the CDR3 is TGTGCCTGGAGCGCCAGTTGGCGGGGACAAGAGACCCAGTACTTC.

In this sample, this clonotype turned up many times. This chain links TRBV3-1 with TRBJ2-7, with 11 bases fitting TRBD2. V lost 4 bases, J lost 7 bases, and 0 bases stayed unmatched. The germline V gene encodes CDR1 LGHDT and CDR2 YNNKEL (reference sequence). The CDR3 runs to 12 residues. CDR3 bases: TGTGCCAGCAGCCGACTAGCGGGGGAGCAGTACTTC. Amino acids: CASSRLAGEQYF.

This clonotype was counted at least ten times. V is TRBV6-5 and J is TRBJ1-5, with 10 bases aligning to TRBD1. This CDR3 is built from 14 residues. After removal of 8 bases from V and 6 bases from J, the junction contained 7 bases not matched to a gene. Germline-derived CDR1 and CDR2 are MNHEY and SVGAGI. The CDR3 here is CASGDRGKGQPQHF. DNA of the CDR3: TGTGCCAGCGGGGACAGGGGAAAGGGTCAGCCCCAGCATTTT.

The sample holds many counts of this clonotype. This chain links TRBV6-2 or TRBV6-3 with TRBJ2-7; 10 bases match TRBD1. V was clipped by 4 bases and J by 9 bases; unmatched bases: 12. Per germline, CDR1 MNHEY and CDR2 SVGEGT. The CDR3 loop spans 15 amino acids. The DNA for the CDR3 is TGTGCCAGCAGTTTCCCGGACAGGGGGAGGCCCTCGCAGTACTTC. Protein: CASSFPDRGRPSQYF.

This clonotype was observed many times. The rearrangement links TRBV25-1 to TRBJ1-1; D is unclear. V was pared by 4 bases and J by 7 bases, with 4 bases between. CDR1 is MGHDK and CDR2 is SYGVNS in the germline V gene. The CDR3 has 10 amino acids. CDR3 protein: CASSGIEAFF. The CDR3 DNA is TGTGCCAGCAGTGGCATTGAAGCTTTCTTT. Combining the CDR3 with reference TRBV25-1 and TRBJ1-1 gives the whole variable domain EADIYQTPRYLVIGTGKKITLECSQTMGHDKMYWYQQDPGMELHLIHYSYGVNSTEKGDLSSESTVSRIRTEHFPLTLESARPSHTSQYLCASSGIEAFFGQGTRLTVV.

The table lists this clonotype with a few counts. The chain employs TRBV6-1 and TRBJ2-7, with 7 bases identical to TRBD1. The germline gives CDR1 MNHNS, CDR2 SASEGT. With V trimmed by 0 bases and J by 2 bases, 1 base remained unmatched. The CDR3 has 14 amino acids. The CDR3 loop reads CASSEAGTAYEQYF. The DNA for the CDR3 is TGTGCCAGCAGTGAAGCGGGGACAGCCTACGAGCAGTACTTC.

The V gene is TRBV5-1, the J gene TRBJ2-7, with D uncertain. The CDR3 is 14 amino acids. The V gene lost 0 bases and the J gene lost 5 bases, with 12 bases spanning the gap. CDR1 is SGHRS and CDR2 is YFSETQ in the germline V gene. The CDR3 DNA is TGCGCCAGCAGCTTGGGTCAGATTGACGACGAGCAGTACTTC. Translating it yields CASSLGQIDDEQYF.

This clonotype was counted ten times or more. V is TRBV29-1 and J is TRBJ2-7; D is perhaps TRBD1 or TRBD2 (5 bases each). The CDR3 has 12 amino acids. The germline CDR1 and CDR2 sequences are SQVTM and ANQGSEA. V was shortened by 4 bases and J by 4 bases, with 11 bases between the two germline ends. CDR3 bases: TGCAGCGTTGTCCCGGGGCAGTACGAGCAGTACTTC. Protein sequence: CSVVPGQYEQYF.

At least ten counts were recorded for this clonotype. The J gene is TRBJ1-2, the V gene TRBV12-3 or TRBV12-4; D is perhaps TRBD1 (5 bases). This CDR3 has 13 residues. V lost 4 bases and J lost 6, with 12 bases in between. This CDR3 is CASSSYGADGYTF. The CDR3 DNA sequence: TGTGCCAGCAGTTCTTACGGGGCCGATGGCTACACCTTC.

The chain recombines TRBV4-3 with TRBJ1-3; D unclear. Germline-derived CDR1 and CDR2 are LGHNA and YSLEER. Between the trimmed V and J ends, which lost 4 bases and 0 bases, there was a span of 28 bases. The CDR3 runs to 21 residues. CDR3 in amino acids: CASSPNFSSGFFSSSGNTIYF. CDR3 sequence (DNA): TGCGCCAGCAGCCCGAATTTCTCGTCCGGGTTTTTTAGCTCCTCTGGAAACACCATATATTTT.

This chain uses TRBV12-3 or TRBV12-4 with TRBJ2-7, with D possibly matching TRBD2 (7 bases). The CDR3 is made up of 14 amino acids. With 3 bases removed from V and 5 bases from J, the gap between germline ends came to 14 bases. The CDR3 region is CASSLRGGLNEQYF. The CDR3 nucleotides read TGTGCCAGCAGTTTGAGGGGGGGCTTGAACGAGCAGTACTTC.

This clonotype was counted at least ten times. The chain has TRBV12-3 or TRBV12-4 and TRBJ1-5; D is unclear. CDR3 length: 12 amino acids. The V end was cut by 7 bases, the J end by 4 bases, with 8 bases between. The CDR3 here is CASMGLNQPQHF. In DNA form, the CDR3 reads TGTGCCAGCATGGGGTTGAATCAGCCCCAGCATTTT.

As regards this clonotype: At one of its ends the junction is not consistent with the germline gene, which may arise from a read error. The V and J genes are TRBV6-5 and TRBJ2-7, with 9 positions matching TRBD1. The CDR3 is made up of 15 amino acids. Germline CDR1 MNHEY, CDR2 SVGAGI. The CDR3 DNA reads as TGTGCCAGCAGTATACCCGGGACAGGGACCTACGGGCAGTACTTC. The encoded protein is CASSIPGTGTYGQYF.

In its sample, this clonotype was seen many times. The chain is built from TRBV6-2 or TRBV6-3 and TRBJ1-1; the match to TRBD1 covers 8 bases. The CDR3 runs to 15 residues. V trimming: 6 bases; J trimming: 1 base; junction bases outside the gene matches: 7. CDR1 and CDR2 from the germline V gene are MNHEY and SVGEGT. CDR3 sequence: CASRSYRGKNTEAFF. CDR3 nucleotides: TGTGCCAGCAGGTCATACAGGGGGAAGAACACTGAAGCTTTCTTT.

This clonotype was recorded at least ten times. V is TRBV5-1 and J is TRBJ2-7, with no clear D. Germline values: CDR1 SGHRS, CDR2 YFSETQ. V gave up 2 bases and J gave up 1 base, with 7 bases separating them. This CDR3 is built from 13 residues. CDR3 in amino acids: CASSFERSYEQYF. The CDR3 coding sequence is TGCGCCAGCAGCTTCGAGAGATCCTACGAGCAGTACTTC.

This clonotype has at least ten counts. CDR3 bases: TGTGCCAGCAGCCCCCCCGAGAGGGGTATGGAGACCCAGTACTTC. Encoded protein: CASSPPERGMETQYF. This rearrangement joins TRBV7-9 to TRBJ2-5; D possibly matches TRBD1 or TRBD2 (5 bases each). This CDR3 region has 15 residues. Trimming left V 5 bases short and J 5 bases short, with 18 bases between. The germline V gene has CDR1 SEHNR and CDR2 FQNEAQ (reference sequence).

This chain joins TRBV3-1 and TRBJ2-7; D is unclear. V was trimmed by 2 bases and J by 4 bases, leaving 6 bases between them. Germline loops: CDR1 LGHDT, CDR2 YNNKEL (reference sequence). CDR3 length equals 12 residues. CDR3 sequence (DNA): TGTGCCAGCAGCCAAAGTTTTTACGAGCAGTACTTC. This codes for CASSQSFYEQYF.

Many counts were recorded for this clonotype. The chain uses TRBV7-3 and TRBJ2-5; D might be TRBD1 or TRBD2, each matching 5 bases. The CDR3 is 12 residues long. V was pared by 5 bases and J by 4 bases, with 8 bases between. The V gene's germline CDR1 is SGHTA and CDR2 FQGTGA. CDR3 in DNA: TGTGCCAGCAGCCGGGACGGAGAGACCCAGTACTTC. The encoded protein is CASSRDGETQYF.

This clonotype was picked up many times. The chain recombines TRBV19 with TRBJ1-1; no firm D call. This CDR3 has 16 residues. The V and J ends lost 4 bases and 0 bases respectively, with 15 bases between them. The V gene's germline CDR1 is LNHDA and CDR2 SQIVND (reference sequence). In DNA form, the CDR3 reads TGTGCCAGTAGTACGACACTCCGGATACTGAACACTGAAGCTTTCTTT. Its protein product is CASSTTLRILNTEAFF.

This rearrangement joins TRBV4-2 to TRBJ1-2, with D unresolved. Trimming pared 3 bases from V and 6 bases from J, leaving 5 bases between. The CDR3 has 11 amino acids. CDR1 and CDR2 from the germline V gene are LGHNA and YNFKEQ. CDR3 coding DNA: TGTGCCAGCAGCCAGGCAGATGGCTACACCTTC. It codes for CASSQADGYTF.

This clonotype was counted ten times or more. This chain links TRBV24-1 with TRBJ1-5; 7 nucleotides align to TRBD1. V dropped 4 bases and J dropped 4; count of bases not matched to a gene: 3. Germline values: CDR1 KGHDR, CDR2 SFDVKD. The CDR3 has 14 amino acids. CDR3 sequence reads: CATSDSTGNQPQHF. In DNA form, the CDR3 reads TGTGCCACCAGTGACTCGACAGGGAATCAGCCCCAGCATTTT.

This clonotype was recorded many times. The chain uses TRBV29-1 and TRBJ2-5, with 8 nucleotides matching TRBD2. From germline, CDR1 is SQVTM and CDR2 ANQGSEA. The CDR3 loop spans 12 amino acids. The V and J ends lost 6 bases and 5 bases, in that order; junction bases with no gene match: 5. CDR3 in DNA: TGCAGCGTAGCGGGGGTTGGGGAGACCCAGTACTTC. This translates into CSVAGVGETQYF. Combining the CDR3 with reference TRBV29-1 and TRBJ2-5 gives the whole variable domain SAVISQKPSRDICQRGTSLTIQCQVDSQVTMMFWYRQQPGQSLTLIATANQGSEATYESGFVIDKFPISRPNLTFSTLTVSNMSPEDSSIYLCSVAGVGETQYFGPGTRLLVL.

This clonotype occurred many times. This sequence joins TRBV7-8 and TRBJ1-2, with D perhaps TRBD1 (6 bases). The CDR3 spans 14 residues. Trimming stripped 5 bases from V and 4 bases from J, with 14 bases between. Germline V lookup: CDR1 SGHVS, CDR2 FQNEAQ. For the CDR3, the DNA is TGTGCCAGCAGCAGCCGGGACACGGTCTATGGCTACACCTTC. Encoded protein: CASSSRDTVYGYTF.

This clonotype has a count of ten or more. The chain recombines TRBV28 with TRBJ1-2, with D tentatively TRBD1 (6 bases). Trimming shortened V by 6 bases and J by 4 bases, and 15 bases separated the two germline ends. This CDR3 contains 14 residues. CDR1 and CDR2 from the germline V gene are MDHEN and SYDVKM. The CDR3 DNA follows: TGTGCCAGCAGGGGGTCGGGGGCTCTCTATGGCTACACCTTC. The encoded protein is CASRGSGALYGYTF.

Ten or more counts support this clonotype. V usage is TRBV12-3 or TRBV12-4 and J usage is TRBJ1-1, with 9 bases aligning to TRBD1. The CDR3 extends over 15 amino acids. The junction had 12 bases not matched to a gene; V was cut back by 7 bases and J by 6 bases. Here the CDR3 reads CASTELRQGGAEAFF. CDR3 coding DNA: TGTGCCAGCACCGAACTCCGACAGGGGGGAGCTGAAGCTTTCTTT.

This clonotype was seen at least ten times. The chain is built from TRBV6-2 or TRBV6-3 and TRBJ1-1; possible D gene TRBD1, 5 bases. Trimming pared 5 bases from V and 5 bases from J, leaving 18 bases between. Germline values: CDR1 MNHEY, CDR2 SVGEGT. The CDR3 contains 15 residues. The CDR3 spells CASSPGGGGGTEAFF. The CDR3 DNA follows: TGTGCCAGCAGTCCCGGGGGGGGAGGAGGGACTGAAGCTTTCTTT.

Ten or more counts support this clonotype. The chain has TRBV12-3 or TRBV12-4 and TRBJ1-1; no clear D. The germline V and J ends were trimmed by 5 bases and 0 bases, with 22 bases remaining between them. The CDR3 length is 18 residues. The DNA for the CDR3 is TGTGCCAGCAGTCCTTCCAGGTCGGGGAGTAGGATGAACACTGAAGCTTTCTTT. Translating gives CASSPSRSGSRMNTEAFF.

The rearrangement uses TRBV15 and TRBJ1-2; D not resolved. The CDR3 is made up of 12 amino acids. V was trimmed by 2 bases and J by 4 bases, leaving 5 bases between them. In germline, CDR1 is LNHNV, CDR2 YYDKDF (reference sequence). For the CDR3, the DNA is TGTGCCACCAGCAGAAATCTCTATGGCTACACCTTC. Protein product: CATSRNLYGYTF.

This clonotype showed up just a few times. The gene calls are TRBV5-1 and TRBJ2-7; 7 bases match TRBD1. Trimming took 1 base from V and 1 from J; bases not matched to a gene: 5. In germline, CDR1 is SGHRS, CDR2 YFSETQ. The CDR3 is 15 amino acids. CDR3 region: CASSLSRGRSYEQYF. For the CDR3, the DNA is TGCGCCAGCAGCTTGTCTAGGGGGCGATCCTACGAGCAGTACTTC.